The clone carrying this T cell receptor beta chain has ten or more counts. What it binds is not known. The entirety of the isolated RNA underwent reverse transcription, so expressed TCRB transcripts were sequenced. Produced via immunoSEQ multiplex PCR; TCRdb's table is partial and in-frame only. Of about 160,000 clones listed, about 9% are singletons. These data originate in a study of beta chain features in type 1 diabetes. Findings of the study overall: It was possible that PCR favored shorter templates, equally so in patients and controls. There was a moderate but significant shortening of TCRB CDR3s in all four CD4+ subsets of Type 1 diabetes patients.

Stem cell-like memory, regulatory, central memory and naive CD4+ cells were sorted via CD45RO/CCR7/CD25/CD127/CD95/CD27. Purity (above 95%) was reached by all sorted populations. CDR3 length: 16 amino acids. V shed 2 bases, J shed 3 bases, and the junction held 2 bases outside the gene matches. The germline CDR1 and CDR2 sequences are LGHNA and YSLEER. The clonotype originates from a woman aged 18-29 years with type 1 diabetes. This chain connects TRBV4-3 to TRBJ2-3, with 13 bases fitting TRBD2. What was sequenced was central memory CD4+ T cells from blood. The CDR3 DNA reads TGCGCCAGCAGCCAAACTAGCGGGGGGGGAACAGATACGCAGTATTTT. This gives the protein CASSQTSGGGTDTQYF.